This T cell receptor beta chain was found in a study of Siglec-9 on CD8 T cells in melanoma (dated by TCRdb to between 2019 and 2020). With respect to the entire study: Siglec-9 expression on CD8+ T cells and the role of Siglec-9 in regulating T cells in the melanoma tumor microenvironment were investigated in the study. General conclusions and limits of the study: According to the reported findings, Siglec-9 marked and regulated a subset of effector memory CD8+ T cells that seemed to build up inside melanoma tumors.

Concerning this clone itself: No cognate antigen has been identified for it. No base-level quality is on record; no much larger clone is a single base apart.

Counted from cysteine to valine, this CDR3 has 12 amino acids. Left in the record is the CDR3 DNA by itself, 36 bases read in frame from the first base. Per the germline V gene, SGHAT is the CDR1 and FQNNGV is the CDR2. From V the trimming removes 8 bases and from J it removes 6 bases, while the gene matches leave 6 bases of the junction unaccounted for. Libraries were constructed by the immunoSEQ multiplex PCR assay. The table comes from immuneACCESS by way of TCRdb, which keeps in-frame sequences with V and J called. Part of the clones is missing from these tables; in studies checked, under half for an unresolved V gene and the rest for unknown reasons. The sample table lists around 30,000 clones, 80% of them with a count of one. Together, the top ten hold nearly 6% of the sample.

Sequencing input: Siglec-9- CD8+ T cells sorted from blood. What this sample's cell subset or site label stands for: CD8 T cells lacking Siglec-9. The chain is assembled from TRBV11-2 and TRBJ2-7; 8 junctional bases match TRBD1. The source is a human donor in good health. Read as DNA, the sequence is TGTGCCAGCCGGGGACAGGCATCCGAGCAGTACGTC. This gives the protein CASRGQASEQYV.